This T cell receptor beta chain is from a study of blood T cell repertoires in COVID-19. Whole-study context: The analysed material was cDNA or gDNA that came from T cells, B-cell-depleted T cells, or PBMCs.

Data came from immunoSEQ multiplex PCR; TCRdb stores just in-frame clones and leaves some out. Of 25,000 to 35,000 clones detected, about nine tenths appear once; the ten largest clones hold over 5%. The CDR3 has 14 amino acids. Trimming removed 4 bases from V and 0 bases from J, with 9 bases in between. Germline V lookup: CDR1 SGHDN, CDR2 FVKESK. This sequence was found in a man aged 55 to 70 with active COVID-19. The rearrangement uses TRBV14 and TRBJ1-1, with no clear D. The sample comprised peripheral blood. Here the CDR3 DNA reads TGTGCCAGCAGCCGAAGTGTAGTGAACACTGAAGCTTTCTTT. Translated: CASSRSVVNTEAFF.